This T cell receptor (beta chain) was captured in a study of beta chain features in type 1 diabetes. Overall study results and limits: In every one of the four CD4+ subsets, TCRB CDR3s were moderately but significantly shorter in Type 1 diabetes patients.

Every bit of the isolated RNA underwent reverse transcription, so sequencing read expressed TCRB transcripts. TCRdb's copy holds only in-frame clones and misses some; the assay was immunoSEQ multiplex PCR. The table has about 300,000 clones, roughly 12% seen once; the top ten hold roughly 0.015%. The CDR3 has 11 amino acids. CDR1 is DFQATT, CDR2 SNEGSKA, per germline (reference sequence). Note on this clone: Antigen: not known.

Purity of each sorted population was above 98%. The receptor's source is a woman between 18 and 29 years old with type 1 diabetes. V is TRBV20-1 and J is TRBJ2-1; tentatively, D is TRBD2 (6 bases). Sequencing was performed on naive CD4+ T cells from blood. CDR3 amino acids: CRASRGNEQFF. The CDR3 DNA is TGCAGAGCTTCGCGGGGCAATGAGCAGTTCTTC.